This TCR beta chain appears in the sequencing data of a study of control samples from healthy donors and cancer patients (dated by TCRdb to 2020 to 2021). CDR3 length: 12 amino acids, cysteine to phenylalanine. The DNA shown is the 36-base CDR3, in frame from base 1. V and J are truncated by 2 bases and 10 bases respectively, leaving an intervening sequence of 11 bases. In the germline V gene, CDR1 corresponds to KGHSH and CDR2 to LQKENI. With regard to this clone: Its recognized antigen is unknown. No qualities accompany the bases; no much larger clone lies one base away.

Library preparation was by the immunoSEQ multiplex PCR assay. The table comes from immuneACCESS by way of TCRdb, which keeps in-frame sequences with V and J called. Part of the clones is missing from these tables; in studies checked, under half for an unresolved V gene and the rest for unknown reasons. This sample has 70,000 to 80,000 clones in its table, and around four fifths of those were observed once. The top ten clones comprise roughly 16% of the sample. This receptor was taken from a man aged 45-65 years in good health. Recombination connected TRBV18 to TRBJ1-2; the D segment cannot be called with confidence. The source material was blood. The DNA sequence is TGTGCCAGCTCACCATTGGGGTCGGACTACACCTTC. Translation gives CASSPLGSDYTF.